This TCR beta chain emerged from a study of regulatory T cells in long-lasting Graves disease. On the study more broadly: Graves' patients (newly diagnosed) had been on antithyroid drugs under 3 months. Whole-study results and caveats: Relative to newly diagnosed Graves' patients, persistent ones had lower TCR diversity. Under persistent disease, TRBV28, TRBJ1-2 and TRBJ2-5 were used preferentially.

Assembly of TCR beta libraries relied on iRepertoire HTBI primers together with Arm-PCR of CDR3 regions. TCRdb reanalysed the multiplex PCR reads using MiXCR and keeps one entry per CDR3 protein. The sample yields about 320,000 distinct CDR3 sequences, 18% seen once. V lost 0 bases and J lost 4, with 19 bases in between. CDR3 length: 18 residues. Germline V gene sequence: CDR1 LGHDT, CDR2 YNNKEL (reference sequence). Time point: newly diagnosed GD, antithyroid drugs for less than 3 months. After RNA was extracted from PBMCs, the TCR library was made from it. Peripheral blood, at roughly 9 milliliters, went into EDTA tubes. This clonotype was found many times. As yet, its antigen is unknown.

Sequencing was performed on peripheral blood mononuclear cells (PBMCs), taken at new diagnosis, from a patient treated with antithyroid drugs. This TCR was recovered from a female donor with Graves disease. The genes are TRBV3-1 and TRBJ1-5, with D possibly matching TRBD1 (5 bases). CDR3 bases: TGTGCCAGCAGCCAAGATATCGCCGCAGGGCCTGGGAATCAGCCCCAGCATTTT. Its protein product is CASSQDIAAGPGNQPQHF.